These 21 T cell receptor beta chains originate from one sample sequenced in a study of OX40 agonist ivuxolimab in advanced cancers. The assay was immunoSEQ multiplex PCR, and TCRdb's table has in-frame clones only and misses some. The sample has around 60,000 clones; roughly 90% are singletons. The sequences come from CD4+ or CD8+ T cells sorted from blood, collected in a trial of the OX40 agonist ivuxolimab. These receptors were obtained from an adult with an advanced solid tumor such as melanoma, head and neck, liver or kidney cancer.

The chain uses TRBV28 and TRBJ1-5; no firm D call. The CDR3 has 12 residues. Germline V gives CDR1 MDHEN, CDR2 SYDVKM. Trimming cost V 4 bases and J 6 bases, with 7 bases left between them. This CDR3 reads CASSSSGQPQHF. The CDR3 nucleotides are TGTGCCAGCAGTTCTTCTGGTCAGCCCCAGCATTTT.

The chain carries TRBV28 and TRBJ2-5; D is unresolved. The end of the DNA aligns better with TRBJ2-7, so the J call may be wrong. Looked up from germline, CDR1 is MDHEN and CDR2 is SYDVKM. The CDR3 runs to 12 residues. The CDR3 coding sequence is TGTGCCAGCAGTTTAACCCTTCTCGAGCAGTACTTC. This encodes CASSLTLLEQYF.

This rearrangement joins TRBV19 to TRBJ1-2; 12 bases align to TRBD1. The germline CDR1 and CDR2 sequences are LNHDA and SQIVND (reference sequence). The CDR3 sequence is 17 residues long. The V segment lost 4 bases and the J segment 5 bases; nucleotides outside the gene matches: 11. CDR3 bases: TGTGCCAGTAGTAAGGCCCGCGGGACAGGGGGCTCGTATGGCTACACCTTC. Protein product: CASSKARGTGGSYGYTF.

The gene calls are TRBV7-3 and TRBJ1-3; possible D gene TRBD1, 5 bases. The CDR3 runs to 16 residues. Between the trimmed V and J ends, which lost 2 bases and 4 bases, there was a span of 15 bases. Germline CDR1 SGHTA, CDR2 FQGTGA. The CDR3 DNA follows: TGTGCCAGCAGCTTAGGGGCTGGGAGGTCGGGAAACACCATATATTTT. The encoded protein is CASSLGAGRSGNTIYF.

The V gene is TRBV19, the J gene TRBJ2-7; 8 nucleotides align to TRBD1. CDR3 length equals 15 residues. V shed 4 bases and J 1 base; nucleotides not matched to a gene: 6. Germline V gene data show CDR1 as LNHDA and CDR2 as SQIVND (reference sequence). CDR3 sequence reads: CASSRAGGPSYEQYF. The CDR3 DNA sequence: TGTGCCAGTAGTAGGGCAGGGGGCCCATCCTACGAGCAGTACTTC.

V usage is TRBV11-2 and J usage is TRBJ2-7; 7 nucleotides match TRBD1. CDR1 is SGHAT, CDR2 FQNNGV, per germline. The CDR3 is 13 residues long. Trimming at V came to 3 bases and at J to 6 bases, leaving 5 bases not matched to a gene. The CDR3 region has the DNA TGTGCCAGCAGCTTCGACAGGGTCGGCGAGCAGTACTTC. It codes for CASSFDRVGEQYF.

V usage is TRBV7-9 and J usage is TRBJ1-4; D not certain. CDR3 size: 17 residues. The V end was cut by 4 bases, the J end by 2 bases, with 17 bases between. The germline V gene encodes CDR1 SEHNR and CDR2 FQNEAQ (reference sequence). The CDR3 loop is CASSSTGGYFTNEKLFF. The DNA of the CDR3 is TGTGCCAGCAGCTCCACCGGAGGGTACTTCACTAATGAAAAACTGTTTTTT.

V and J are TRBV6-6 and TRBJ1-2; no definite D call. The germline CDR1 and CDR2 sequences are MNHNY and SVGAGI (reference sequence). Trimming took 5 bases from V and 3 from J, leaving 16 bases between them. CDR3 size: 15 residues. The DNA for the CDR3 is TGTGCCAGCAGTATTAGGGAGGGTTATGACTATGGCTACACCTTC. It yields the protein CASSIREGYDYGYTF.

DNA for the CDR3: TGTGCCAGCAGCGTAGAGCCCCAGGGGATGAACACTGAAGCTTTCTTT. Translated, it gives CASSVEPQGMNTEAFF. The V and J genes are TRBV9 and TRBJ1-1; TRBD1 might be the D (6 bases). The germline V gene has CDR1 SGDLS and CDR2 YYNGEE. V was clipped by 0 bases and J by 0 bases, with 12 bases between them. The CDR3 covers 16 residues. Full variable domain (rest looked up from reference TRBV9 and TRBJ1-1): DSGVTQTPKHLITATGQRVTLRCSPRSGDLSVYWYQQSLDQGLQFLIQYYNGEERAKGNILERFSAQQFPDLHSELNLSSLELGDSALYFCASSVEPQGMNTEAFFGQGTRLTVV.

This sequence joins TRBV11-1 and TRBJ2-7; TRBD2 aligns across 8 bases. Germline CDR1 and CDR2: SGHAT and FQDESV (reference sequence). The CDR3 consists of 14 residues. Trimming removed 5 bases from V and 4 bases from J; junction bases left unmatched: 7. The CDR3 reads CASSAVAGIYEQYF. The CDR3 nucleotides read TGTGCCAGCAGCGCTGTAGCGGGGATATACGAGCAGTACTTC.

This clone occurred once. The rearrangement links TRBV18 to TRBJ2-5; no clear D gene. V lost 4 bases and J lost 1, with 16 bases in between. Germline V lookup: CDR1 KGHSH, CDR2 LQKENI. CDR3 size: 16 residues. The CDR3 region has the DNA TGTGCCAGCTCACGTGAGTCTTTTTGGAGCCAAGAGACCCAGTACTTC. Translating gives CASSRESFWSQETQYF.

This chain joins TRBV25-1 and TRBJ1-5, with D possibly matching TRBD1 (5 bases). Per germline, CDR1 MGHDK and CDR2 SYGVNS. Trimming took off 11 bases at V and 7 bases at J, with 21 bases between the two ends. The CDR3 is 14 amino acids. In nucleotides, the CDR3 is TGTGCCCGCCCGGGGGGGGGTCGGGGCCAGCCCCAGCATTTT. Residues: CARPGGGRGQPQHF.

This chain connects TRBV6-6 to TRBJ1-3; possible D gene TRBD1, 5 bases. CDR1 is MNHNY and CDR2 is SVGAGI in the germline V gene (reference sequence). V lost 2 bases to trimming and J lost 1 base, with 6 bases between them. This CDR3 has 14 residues. In nucleotides, the CDR3 is TGTGCCAGCAGTTACCGACAGTCTGGAAACACCATATATTTT. Protein sequence: CASSYRQSGNTIYF.

The rearrangement links TRBV27 to TRBJ2-1; D assignment may be TRBD1 or TRBD2 (5 bases each). This CDR3 has 15 residues. With 5 bases removed from V and 7 bases from J, the gap between germline ends came to 18 bases. Germline CDR1 is MNHEY and CDR2 is SMNVEV (reference sequence). The CDR3 reads CASSPEGTGQNEQFF. Here the CDR3 DNA reads TGTGCCAGCAGTCCTGAGGGGACCGGACAAAATGAGCAGTTCTTC.

The V call is TRBV19, the J call TRBJ1-5; perhaps TRBD1 as D (5 bases). The CDR3 contains 13 residues. Germline V lookup: CDR1 LNHDA, CDR2 SQIVND (reference sequence). The ends were cut back, 4 bases at V and 7 bases at J, with 11 bases in the middle. CDR3 amino acids: CASSTTNRQPQHF. In DNA form, the CDR3 reads TGTGCCAGTAGTACGACCAACAGGCAGCCCCAGCATTTT.

The chain uses TRBV10-1 and TRBJ2-7, with a weak D call TRBD2 (6 bases). This CDR3 has 13 amino acids. In germline, CDR1 is WNHNN, CDR2 SYGVQD (reference sequence). V lost 6 bases and J 1 base, leaving 10 bases between the germline ends. CDR3 loop: CASSASVSYEQYF. CDR3 nucleotides: TGCGCCAGCAGCGCTAGCGTATCCTACGAGCAGTACTTC.

The J gene is TRBJ2-7, the V gene TRBV28, with 10 bases matching TRBD2. V shed 3 bases, J shed 4 bases, and the junction held 6 bases outside the gene matches. Per the germline V gene, CDR1 is MDHEN and CDR2 is SYDVKM. The CDR3 consists of 15 residues. For the CDR3, the DNA is TGTGCCAGCAGTTTTCAGCTAGCGGGAGCGTACGAGCAGTACTTC. Translation gives CASSFQLAGAYEQYF.

This chain links TRBV2 with TRBJ2-3, with 7 bases lining up with TRBD2. Per the germline V gene, CDR1 is SNHLY and CDR2 is FYNNEI. This CDR3 has 15 residues. V shed 4 bases, J shed 0 bases, and the junction held 4 bases outside the gene matches. The CDR3 here is CASSVLATSTDTQYF. The CDR3 DNA reads as TGTGCCAGCAGTGTACTAGCGACCAGCACAGATACGCAGTATTTT. The entire variable domain, with the rest obtained from reference TRBV2 and TRBJ2-3, is as follows: EPEVTQTPSHQVTQMGQEVILRCVPISNHLYFYWYRQILGQKVEFLVSFYNNEISEKSEIFDDQFSVERPDGSNFTLKIRSTKLEDSAMYFCASSVLATSTDTQYFGPGTRLTVL.

The table lists this clone with a count of one. The chain joins TRBV6-5 to TRBJ1-1; D may be TRBD1 (5 bases). This CDR3 has 15 residues. CDR1 and CDR2 from the germline V gene are MNHEY and SVGAGI. Trimming pared 3 bases from V and 1 base from J, leaving 12 bases between. The CDR3 nucleotides are TGTGCCAGCAGTTATCGGCGCGGGGCGAACACTGAAGCTTTCTTT. This translates into CASSYRRGANTEAFF.

DNA of the CDR3: TGTGCCAGCAGCATTTTAGCGGGAGGGTATTCCTACGAGCAGTACTTC. Translated, it gives CASSILAGGYSYEQYF. The chain links TRBV21-1 to TRBJ2-7; TRBD2, as called in the table, went unchecked against the DNA. TRBV21-1 is termed a pseudogene. The CDR3 runs to 16 residues.

This rearrangement joins TRBV7-8 to TRBJ1-2, with D unclear. Germline V lookup: CDR1 SGHVS, CDR2 FQNEAQ. The CDR3 totals 14 residues. V lost 1 base, J lost 2 bases, and 8 bases lay in between. This CDR3 reads CASSLVGRNYGYTF. The CDR3 DNA is TGTGCCAGCAGCTTAGTAGGCAGGAACTATGGCTACACCTTC.